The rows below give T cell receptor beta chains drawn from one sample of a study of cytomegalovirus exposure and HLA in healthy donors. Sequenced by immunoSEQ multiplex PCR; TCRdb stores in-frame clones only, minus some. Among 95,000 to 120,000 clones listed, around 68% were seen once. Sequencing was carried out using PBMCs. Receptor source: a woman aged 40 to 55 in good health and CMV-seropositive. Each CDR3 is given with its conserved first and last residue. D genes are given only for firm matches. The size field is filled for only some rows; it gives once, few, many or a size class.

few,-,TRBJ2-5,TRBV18,TGTGCCAGCTCACCCAAATCGGTAGGGACAACTATGAAAGAGACCCAGTACTTC,CASSPKSVGTTMKETQYF
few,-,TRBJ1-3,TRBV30,TGTGCCTGGAGTGTAGGGGCAAACTCTGGAAACACCATATATTTT,CAWSVGANSGNTIYF
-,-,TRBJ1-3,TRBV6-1,TGTGCCAGCAGTGAAGGGGCAGTCTCTGGAAACACCATATATTTT,CASSEGAVSGNTIYF
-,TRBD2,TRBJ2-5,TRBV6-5,TGTGCCAGCCGGGAGGGACAAAGGCGAGAGACCCAGTACTTC,CASREGQRRETQYF
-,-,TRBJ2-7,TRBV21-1,TGTGCCAGCACAAAACCCCCCCGGACTAGCGGGAACTACGAGCAGTACTTC,CASTKPPRTSGNYEQYF
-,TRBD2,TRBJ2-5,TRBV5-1,TGCGCCAGCAGCTCCGGACTAGCGGGAGGGCCGGTCTTCCAAGAGACCCAGTACTTC,CASSSGLAGGPVFQETQYF
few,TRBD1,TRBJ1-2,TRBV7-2,TGTGCCAGCAGCCTTCGGACAGGGCAGAGCGGCTATGGCTACACCTTC,CASSLRTGQSGYGYTF
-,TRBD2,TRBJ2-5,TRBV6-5,TGTGCCAGCACCATCAGCGGGAGGGCCGAGGAGACCCAGTACTTC,CASTISGRAEETQYF
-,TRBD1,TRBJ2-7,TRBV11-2,TGTGCCAGCAGCTCGGGACAGGGGGCGTACGAGCAGTACTTC,CASSSGQGAYEQYF
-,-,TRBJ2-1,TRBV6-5,TGTGCCAGCAGTCTTGGACTGGCAACCAATGAGCAGTTCTTC,CASSLGLATNEQFF
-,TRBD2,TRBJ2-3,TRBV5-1,TGCGCCAGCAGCTCTAGCGGGGGGCTTACAGATACGCAGTATTTT,CASSSSGGLTDTQYF
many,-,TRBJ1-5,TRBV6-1,TGTGCCAGCAGCGAGTTGGGGGGATCGCTTCAGCCCCAGCATTTT,CASSELGGSLQPQHF
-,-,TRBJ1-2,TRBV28,TGTGCCAGCAAACAGGGTTCGGTCGACTATGGCTACACCTTC,CASKQGSVDYGYTF
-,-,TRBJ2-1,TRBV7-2,TGTGCCAGCAGCTTGGGGCCAGTCTACAATGAGCAGTTCTTC,CASSLGPVYNEQFF
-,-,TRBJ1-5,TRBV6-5,TGTGCCAGCAGTTACGGGGCCGGTTGGAATCAGCCCCAGCATTTT,CASSYGAGWNQPQHF
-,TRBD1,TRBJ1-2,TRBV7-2,TGTGCCAGCAGCCCCGGACAGGGAAGAGTAGGCGGCTACACCTTC,CASSPGQGRVGGYTF
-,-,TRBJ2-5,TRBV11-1,TGTGCCAGCAGCTCCGGGGGATCAGCCTCTGGAGAGACCCAGTACTTC,CASSSGGSASGETQYF
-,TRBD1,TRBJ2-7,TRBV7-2,TGTGCCAGCAGCTTAGTGCCCGGGACAGCCGGATACGAGCAGTACTTC,CASSLVPGTAGYEQYF
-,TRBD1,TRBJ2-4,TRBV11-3,TGTGCCAGCAGCTTTTCCGGGACAGGGCTGAACATTCAGTACTTC,CASSFSGTGLNIQYF
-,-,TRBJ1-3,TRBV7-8,TGTGCCAGCAGCCTTAGGGCGACAGTCTCTGGAAACACCATATATTTT,CASSLRATVSGNTIYF
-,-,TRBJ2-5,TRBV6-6,TGTGCCAGCCGAGGAGATCGAGAGACCCAGTACTTC,CASRGDRETQYF
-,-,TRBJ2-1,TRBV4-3,TGCGCCAGCAGCCAAGATGGGGGACTTCTGAAATCCTACAATGAGCAGTTCTTC,CASSQDGGLLKSYNEQFF
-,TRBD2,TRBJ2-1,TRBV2,TGTGCCAGCAGGGAGCTAGCGGCTAACAATGAGCAGTTCTTC,CASRELAANNEQFF
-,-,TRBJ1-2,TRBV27,TGTGCCAGCAGCCCATCCGGGGGAGGGGGGTTCTATGGCTACACCTTC,CASSPSGGGGFYGYTF
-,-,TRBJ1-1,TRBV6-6,TGTGCCAGCAGTTACTTCGGACAGAACACTGAAGCTTTCTTT,CASSYFGQNTEAFF
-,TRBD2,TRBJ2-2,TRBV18,TGTGCCAGCTCACCGCGGACTAGCGGGAGCCGAACCGGGGAGCTGTTTTTT,CASSPRTSGSRTGELFF
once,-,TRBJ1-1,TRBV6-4,TGTGCCAGCAGTGTCCAGGAGAACACTGAAGCTTTCTTT,CASSVQENTEAFF
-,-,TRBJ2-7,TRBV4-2,TGTGCCAGCAGCCAAGCGGCGGGACTCGAAGGGTACGAGCAGTACTTC,CASSQAAGLEGYEQYF
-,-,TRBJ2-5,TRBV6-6,TGTGCCAGCAGCATCCAAGAGACCCAGTACTTC,CASSIQETQYF
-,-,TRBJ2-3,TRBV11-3,TGTGCCAGCAGATTTTACGGGAGTAGCACAGATACGCAGTATTTT,CASRFYGSSTDTQYF
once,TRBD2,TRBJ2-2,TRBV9,TGTGCCAGCAGCGGAACTAGCGGGAGTACCGGGGAGCTGTTTTTT,CASSGTSGSTGELFF
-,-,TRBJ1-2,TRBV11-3,TGTGCCAGCGCGGCGGGGCCCTATGGCTACACCTTC,CASAAGPYGYTF
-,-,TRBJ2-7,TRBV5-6,TGTGCCAGCAGCGCCGACAGGTCGAGCTCCTACGAGCAGTACTTC,CASSADRSSSYEQYF
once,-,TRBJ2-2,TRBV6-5,TGTGCCAGCAGTTACTTTGGGGGCCCCACGCCCGGGGAGCTGTTTTTT,CASSYFGGPTPGELFF
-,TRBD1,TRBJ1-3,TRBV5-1,TGCGCCAGCAGCTACGGGACAGGGGTTGGAAACACCATATATTTT,CASSYGTGVGNTIYF
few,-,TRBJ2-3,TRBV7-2,TGTGCCAGCAGCTTAGCGGCGGGCCCAGGCACAGATACGCAGTATTTT,CASSLAAGPGTDTQYF
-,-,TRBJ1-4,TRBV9,TGTGCCAGCAGCGTAGGGGGCGCTAATGAAAAACTGTTTTTT,CASSVGGANEKLFF
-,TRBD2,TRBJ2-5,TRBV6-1,TGTGCCAGCAACCCGGGACTAGCGGAAGAGACCCAGTACTTC,CASNPGLAEETQYF
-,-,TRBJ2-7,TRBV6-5,TGTGCCAGCAGTCCAGAGGTCAGCTACGAGCAGTACTTC,CASSPEVSYEQYF
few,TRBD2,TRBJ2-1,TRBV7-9,TGTGCCAGCAGCCCACGAGGTAGCGGGGGGGCCGGCTTCTTC,CASSPRGSGGAGFF
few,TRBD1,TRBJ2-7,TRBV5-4,TGTGCCAGCAGCCCGGGACAGGGTGGGTACGAGCAGTACTTC,CASSPGQGGYEQYF
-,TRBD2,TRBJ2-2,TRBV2,TGTGCCAGCAGTGTAGGTAGCGGGGTCCCCGGGGAGCTGTTTTTT,CASSVGSGVPGELFF
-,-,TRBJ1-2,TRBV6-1,TGTGCCAGCAGTGAAAAGGGGTTAGGTGGCTACACCTTC,CASSEKGLGGYTF
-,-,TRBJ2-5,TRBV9,TGTGCCAGCAGCTTTTCTGGGGGGGCGGTTGGAGAGACCCAGTACTTC,CASSFSGGAVGETQYF
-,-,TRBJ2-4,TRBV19,TGTGCCAGTAGTATACCCAGGGAACTAGCCAAAAACATTCAGTACTTC,CASSIPRELAKNIQYF
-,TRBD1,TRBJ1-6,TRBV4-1,TGCGCCAGCAGCAAGACAGGGGTGAATTCACCCCTCCACTTT,CASSKTGVNSPLHF
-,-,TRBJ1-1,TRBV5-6,TGTGCCAGCAGCAGTTCGGACACAAACACTGAAGCTTTCTTT,CASSSSDTNTEAFF
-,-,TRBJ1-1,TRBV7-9,TGTGCCAGCAGCTGGGGGGGTGACACTGAAGCTTTCTTT,CASSWGGDTEAFF